This is a list of T cell receptor beta chains from one sample in a study of blood T cell repertoires in COVID-19. TCRdb keeps only in-frame clones here, not all; method: immunoSEQ multiplex PCR. The repertoire holds about 150,000 clones, with about 86% as singletons. The sequenced material came from peripheral blood. The source of these receptors is a woman aged 55-70 years with active or convalescent COVID-19. Each CDR3 is given with its conserved first and last residue. A D gene is named only where the DNA matches it firmly. Some rows mark clone size as missing; the rest say once, few, many or name a class of expanded clone.

len,j_gene,v_gene,d_gene,abundance,CDR3nt,CDR3aa
16,TRBJ2-2,TRBV9,TRBD2,NA,TGTGCCAGCAGCTCTCGGACTAGCGGGAGGACCGGGGAGCTGTTTTTT,CASSSRTSGRTGELFF
15,TRBJ2-2,TRBV24-1,TRBD1,NA,TGTGCCACCAGTGATTTGGGACAGGGGCCCGGGGAGCTGTTTTTT,CATSDLGQGPGELFF
16,TRBJ2-3,TRBV27,NA,NA,TGTGCCAGCAGTTTAGTCCAGGGAAGGGGCACAGATACGCAGTATTTT,CASSLVQGRGTDTQYF
15,TRBJ1-5,TRBV6-1,NA,NA,TGTGCCAGCAGTTCGGGAGGGGCGGGCAATCAGCCCCAGCATTTT,CASSSGGAGNQPQHF
14,TRBJ2-2,TRBV10-3,NA,NA,TGTGCCATCAGTGACGTCAGGAACACCGGGGAGCTGTTTTTT,CAISDVRNTGELFF
13,TRBJ1-5,TRBV28,TRBD1,NA,TGCGCCAGCAGCCCGACAGGGCTCCAGCCCCAGCATTTT,CASSPTGLQPQHF
13,TRBJ1-1,TRBV29-1,TRBD1,NA,TGCAGCGTCGGGGACAGGGGAGGGACTGAAGCTTTCTTT,CSVGDRGGTEAFF
14,TRBJ2-7,TRBV4-2,TRBD2,NA,TGTGCCAGCAGCCAGGGACTAGCTTCTTACGAGCAGTACTTC,CASSQGLASYEQYF
13,TRBJ2-7,TRBV2,NA,few,TGTGCCAGCACCCCTAGCGTCTCCTACGAGCAGTACTTC,CASTPSVSYEQYF
15,TRBJ1-6,TRBV2,TRBD1,NA,TGTGCCAGCAGAGACCGCGGACAGGGGAATTCACCCCTCCACTTT,CASRDRGQGNSPLHF
15,TRBJ1-2,TRBV27,NA,NA,TGTGCCAGCAGTTTCTCGTTCGGACAGAACTATGGCTACACCTTC,CASSFSFGQNYGYTF
13,TRBJ1-1,TRBV14,NA,once,TGTGCCAGCAGTCGTGGACTGTACACTGAAGCTTTCTTT,CASSRGLYTEAFF
14,TRBJ1-1,TRBV28,NA,medium-sized,TGTGCCAGCAGTTTATCCCAGGGTTGGACTGAAGCTTTCTTT,CASSLSQGWTEAFF
20,TRBJ1-6,TRBV21-1,NA,NA,TGTGCCAGCAGCAATCTTAGTAAGTTGGAGGTCCCCGATTCATGCTCACCCCTCCACTTT,CASSNLSKLEVPDSCSPLHF
16,TRBJ2-1,TRBV6-2/TRBV6-3,TRBD2,NA,TGTGCCAGCAGCCTACTCGCTAGCGGGAGCTACAATGAGCAGTTCTTC,CASSLLASGSYNEQFF
15,TRBJ1-2,TRBV5-4,NA,NA,TGTGCCAGCAGCGCGAGCGTCGAGACTAACTATGGCTACACCTTC,CASSASVETNYGYTF
14,TRBJ1-5,TRBV7-8,TRBD1,NA,TGTGCCAGCAGCCTGGGACAGGGTGGGCAGCCCCAGCATTTT,CASSLGQGGQPQHF
17,TRBJ2-2,TRBV4-2,TRBD2,NA,TGTGCCAGCAGCCAAGGGGAGGGTAAAGCGAACACCGGGGAGCTGTTTTTT,CASSQGEGKANTGELFF